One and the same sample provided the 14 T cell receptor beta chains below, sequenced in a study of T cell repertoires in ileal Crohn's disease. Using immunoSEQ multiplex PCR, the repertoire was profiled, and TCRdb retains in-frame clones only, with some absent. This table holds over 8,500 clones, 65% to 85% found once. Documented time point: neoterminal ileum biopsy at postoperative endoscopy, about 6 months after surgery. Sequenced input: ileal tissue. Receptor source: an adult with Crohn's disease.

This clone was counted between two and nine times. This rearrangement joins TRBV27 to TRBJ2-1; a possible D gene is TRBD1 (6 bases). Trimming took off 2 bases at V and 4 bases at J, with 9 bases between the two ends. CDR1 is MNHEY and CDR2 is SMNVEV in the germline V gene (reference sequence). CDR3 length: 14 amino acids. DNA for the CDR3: TGTGCCAGCAGTTTAGGGGACAATTACAATGAGCAGTTCTTC. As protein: CASSLGDNYNEQFF.

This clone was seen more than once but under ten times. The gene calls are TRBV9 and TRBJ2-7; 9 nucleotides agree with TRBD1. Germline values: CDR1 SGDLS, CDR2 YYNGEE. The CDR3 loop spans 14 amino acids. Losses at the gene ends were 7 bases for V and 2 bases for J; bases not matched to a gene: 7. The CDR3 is CASATGTGPYEQYF. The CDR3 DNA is TGTGCCAGCGCTACCGGGACAGGGCCCTACGAGCAGTACTTC.

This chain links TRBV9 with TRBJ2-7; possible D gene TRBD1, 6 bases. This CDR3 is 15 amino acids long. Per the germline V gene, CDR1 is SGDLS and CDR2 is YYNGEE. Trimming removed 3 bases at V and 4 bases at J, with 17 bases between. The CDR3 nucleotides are TGTGCCAGCAGCGAGTCTGGGACAATAGTATACGAGCAGTACTTC. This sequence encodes CASSESGTIVYEQYF.

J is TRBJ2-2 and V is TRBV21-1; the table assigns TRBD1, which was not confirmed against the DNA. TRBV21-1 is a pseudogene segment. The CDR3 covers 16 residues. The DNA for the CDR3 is TGTGCCAGCAGCAAGCCCGACAGGGGGCAGACCGGGGAGCTGTTTTTT. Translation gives CASSKPDRGQTGELFF.

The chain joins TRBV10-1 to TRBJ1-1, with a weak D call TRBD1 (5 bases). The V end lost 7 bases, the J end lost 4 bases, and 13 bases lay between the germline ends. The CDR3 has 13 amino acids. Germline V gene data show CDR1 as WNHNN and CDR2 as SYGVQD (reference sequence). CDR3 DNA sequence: TGCGCCAGCACAGGGTCGCTCAGCACTGAAGCTTTCTTT. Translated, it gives CASTGSLSTEAFF.

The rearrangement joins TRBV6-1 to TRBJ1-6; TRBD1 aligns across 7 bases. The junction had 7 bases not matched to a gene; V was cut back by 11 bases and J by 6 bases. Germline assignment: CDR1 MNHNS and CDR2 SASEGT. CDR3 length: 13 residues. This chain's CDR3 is CAATGQRNSPLHF. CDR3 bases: TGTGCCGCTACGGGACAGCGTAATTCACCCCTCCACTTT.

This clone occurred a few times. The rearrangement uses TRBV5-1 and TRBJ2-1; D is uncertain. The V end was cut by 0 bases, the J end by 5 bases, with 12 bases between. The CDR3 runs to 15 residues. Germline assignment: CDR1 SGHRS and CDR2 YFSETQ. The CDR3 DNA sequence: TGCGCCAGCAGCTTGGCCCCAGGCTATGACAATGAGCAGTTCTTC. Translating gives CASSLAPGYDNEQFF.

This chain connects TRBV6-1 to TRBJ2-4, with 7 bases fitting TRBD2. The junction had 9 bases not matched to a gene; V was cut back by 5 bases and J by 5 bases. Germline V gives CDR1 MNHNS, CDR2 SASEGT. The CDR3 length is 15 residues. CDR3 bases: TGTGCCAGCAGTCTCTTGGGGGGAGGGGAAAACATTCAGTACTTC. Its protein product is CASSLLGGGENIQYF.

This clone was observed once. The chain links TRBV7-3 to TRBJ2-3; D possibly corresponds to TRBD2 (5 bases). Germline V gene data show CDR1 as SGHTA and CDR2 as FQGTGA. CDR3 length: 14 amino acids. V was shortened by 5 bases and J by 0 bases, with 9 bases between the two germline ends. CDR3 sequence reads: CASSPGISTDTQYF. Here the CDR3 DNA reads TGTGCCAGCAGCCCCGGGATAAGCACAGATACGCAGTATTTT.

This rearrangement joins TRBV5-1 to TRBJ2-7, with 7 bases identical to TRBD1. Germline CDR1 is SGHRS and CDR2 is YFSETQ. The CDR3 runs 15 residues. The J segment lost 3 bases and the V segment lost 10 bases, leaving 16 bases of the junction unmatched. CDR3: CALPLPGQLCYEQYF. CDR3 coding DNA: TGCGCCTTACCCCTCCCGGGACAGTTATGCTACGAGCAGTACTTC.

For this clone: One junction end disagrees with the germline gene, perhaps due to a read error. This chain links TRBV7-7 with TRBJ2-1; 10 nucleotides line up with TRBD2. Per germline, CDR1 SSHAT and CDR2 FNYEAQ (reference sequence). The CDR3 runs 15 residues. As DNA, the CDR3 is TGTGCTAGCAGCTTAGCTAGCGGGAGCTTCGGAGAGCAGTTCTTC. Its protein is CASSLASGSFGEQFF.

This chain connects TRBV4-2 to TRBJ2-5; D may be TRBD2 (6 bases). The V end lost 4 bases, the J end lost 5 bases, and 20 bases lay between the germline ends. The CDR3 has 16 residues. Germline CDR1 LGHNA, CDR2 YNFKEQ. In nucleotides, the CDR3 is TGTGCCAGCAGCCCCCGGGGGAAGCTCCCGGAGGAGACCCAGTACTTC. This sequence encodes CASSPRGKLPEETQYF.

For the CDR3, the DNA is TGCGCCAGCAGTGACAGGGATGGGGAAAAACTGTTTTTT. It translates to CASSDRDGEKLFF. V is TRBV10-1 and J is TRBJ1-4; tentative D call: TRBD1 (5 bases). CDR1 is WNHNN, CDR2 SYGVQD, per germline (reference sequence). Trimming stripped 3 bases from V and 8 bases from J, with 10 bases between. The CDR3 consists of 13 residues.

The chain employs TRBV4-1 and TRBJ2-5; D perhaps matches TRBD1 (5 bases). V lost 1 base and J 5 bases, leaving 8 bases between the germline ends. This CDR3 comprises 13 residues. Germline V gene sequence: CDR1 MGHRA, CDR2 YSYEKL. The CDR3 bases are TGCGCCAGCAGCCAAGGATGGGGCGAGACCCAGTACTTC. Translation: CASSQGWGETQYF.